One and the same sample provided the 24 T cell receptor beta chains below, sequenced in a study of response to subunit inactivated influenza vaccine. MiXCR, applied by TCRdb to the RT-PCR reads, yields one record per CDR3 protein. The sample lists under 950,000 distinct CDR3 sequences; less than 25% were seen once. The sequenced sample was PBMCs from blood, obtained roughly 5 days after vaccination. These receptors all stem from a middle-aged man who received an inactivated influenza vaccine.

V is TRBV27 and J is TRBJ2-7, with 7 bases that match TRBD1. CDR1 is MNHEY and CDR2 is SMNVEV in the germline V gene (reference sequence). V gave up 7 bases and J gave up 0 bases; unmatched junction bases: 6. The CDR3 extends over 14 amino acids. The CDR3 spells CASMGDRYSYEQYF. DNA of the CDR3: TGTGCCAGCATGGGGGACAGATACTCCTACGAGCAGTACTTC.

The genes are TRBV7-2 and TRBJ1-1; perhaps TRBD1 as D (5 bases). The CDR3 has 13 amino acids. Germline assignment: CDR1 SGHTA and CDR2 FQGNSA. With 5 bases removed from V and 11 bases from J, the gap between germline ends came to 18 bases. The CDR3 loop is CASSPRGPQRAFF. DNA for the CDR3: TGTGCCAGCAGCCCAAGGGGACCCCAGAGGGCTTTCTTT.

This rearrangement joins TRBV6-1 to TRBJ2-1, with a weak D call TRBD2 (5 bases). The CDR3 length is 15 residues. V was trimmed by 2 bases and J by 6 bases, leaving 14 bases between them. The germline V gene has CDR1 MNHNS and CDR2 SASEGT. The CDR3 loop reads CASSELRGFPNEQFF. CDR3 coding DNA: TGTGCCAGCAGTGAACTGCGCGGGTTTCCCAATGAGCAGTTCTTC.

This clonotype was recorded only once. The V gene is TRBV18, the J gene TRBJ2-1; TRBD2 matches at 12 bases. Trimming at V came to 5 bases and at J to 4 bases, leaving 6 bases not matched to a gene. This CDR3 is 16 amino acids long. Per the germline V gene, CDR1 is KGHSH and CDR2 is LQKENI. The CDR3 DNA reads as TGTGCCAGCTCAAGGACTAGCGGGAATGTGTACAATGAGCAGTTCTTC. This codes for CASSRTSGNVYNEQFF.

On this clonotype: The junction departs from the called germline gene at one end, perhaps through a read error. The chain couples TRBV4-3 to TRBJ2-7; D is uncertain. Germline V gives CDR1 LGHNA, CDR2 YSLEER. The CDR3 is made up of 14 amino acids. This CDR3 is CAGSLYLASYEQYF. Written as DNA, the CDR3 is TGCGCCGGCAGCCTTTACTTGGCATCCTACGAGCAGTACTTC.

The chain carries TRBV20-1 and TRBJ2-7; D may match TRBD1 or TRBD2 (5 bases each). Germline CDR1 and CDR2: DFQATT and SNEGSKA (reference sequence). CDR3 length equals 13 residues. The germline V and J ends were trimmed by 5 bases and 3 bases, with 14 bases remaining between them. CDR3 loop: CSALPGRIYEQYF. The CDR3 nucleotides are TGCAGTGCTTTGCCGGGACGGATCTACGAGCAGTACTTC.

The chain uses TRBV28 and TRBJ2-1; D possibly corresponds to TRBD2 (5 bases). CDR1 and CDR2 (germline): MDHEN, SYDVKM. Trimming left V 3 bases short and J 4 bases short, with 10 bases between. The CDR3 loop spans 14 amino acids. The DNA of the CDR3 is TGTGCCAGCAGTTTGGCTAGCAGATACAATGAGCAGTTCTTC. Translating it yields CASSLASRYNEQFF.

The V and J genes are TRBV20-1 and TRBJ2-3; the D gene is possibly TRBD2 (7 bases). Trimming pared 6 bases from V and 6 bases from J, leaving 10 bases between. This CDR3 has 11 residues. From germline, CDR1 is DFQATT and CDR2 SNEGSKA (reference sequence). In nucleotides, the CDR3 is TGCAGTGCCGCGGGGGCCGATACGCAGTATTTT. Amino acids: CSAAGADTQYF.

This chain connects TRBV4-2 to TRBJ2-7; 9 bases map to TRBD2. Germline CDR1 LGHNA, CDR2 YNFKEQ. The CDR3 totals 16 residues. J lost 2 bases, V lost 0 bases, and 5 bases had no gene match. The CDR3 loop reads CASSQEGAGGTYEQYF. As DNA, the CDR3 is TGTGCCAGCAGCCAAGAGGGGGCGGGAGGGACCTACGAGCAGTACTTC.

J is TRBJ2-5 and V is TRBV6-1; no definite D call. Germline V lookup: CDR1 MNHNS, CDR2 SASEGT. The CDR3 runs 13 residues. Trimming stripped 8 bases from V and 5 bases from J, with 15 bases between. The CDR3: CASSLGHSETQYF. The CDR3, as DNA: TGTGCCAGCTCCCTCGGCCACAGTGAGACCCAGTACTTC.

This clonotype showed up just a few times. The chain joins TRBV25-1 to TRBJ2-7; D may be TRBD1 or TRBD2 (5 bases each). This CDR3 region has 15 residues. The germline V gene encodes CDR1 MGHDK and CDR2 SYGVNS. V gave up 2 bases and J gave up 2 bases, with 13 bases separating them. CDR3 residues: CASSERGTAPYEQYF. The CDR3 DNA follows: TGTGCCAGCAGTGAAAGAGGGACGGCCCCCTACGAGCAGTACTTC.

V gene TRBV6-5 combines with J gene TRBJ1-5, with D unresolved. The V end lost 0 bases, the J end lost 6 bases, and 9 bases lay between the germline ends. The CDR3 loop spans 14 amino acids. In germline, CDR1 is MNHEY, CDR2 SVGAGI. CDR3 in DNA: TGTGCCAGCAGTTACTCCGGGGAGAGTCAGCCCCAGCATTTT. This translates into CASSYSGESQPQHF.

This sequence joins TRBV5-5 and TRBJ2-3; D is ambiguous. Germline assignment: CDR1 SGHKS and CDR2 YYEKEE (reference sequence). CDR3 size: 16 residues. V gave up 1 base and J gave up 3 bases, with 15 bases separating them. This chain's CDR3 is CASSLLSGPRTDTQYF. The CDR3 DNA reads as TGTGCCAGCAGCTTGTTGTCAGGCCCAAGGACAGATACGCAGTATTTT.

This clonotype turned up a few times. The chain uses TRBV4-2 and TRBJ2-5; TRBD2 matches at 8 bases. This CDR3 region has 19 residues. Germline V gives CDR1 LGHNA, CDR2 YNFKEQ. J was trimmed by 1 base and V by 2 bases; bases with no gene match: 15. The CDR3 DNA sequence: TGTGCCAGCAGCCAAACTTGGCGGGGGGTTGGACTCGTCCAAGAGACCCAGTACTTC. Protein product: CASSQTWRGVGLVQETQYF.

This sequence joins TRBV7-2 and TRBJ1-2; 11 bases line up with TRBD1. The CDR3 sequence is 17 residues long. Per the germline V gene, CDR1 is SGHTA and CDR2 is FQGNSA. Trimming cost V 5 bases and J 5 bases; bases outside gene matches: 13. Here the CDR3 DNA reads TGTGCCAGCAGCCCCACCGGGACAGGGGGGATCCTATATGGCTACACCTTC. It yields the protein CASSPTGTGGILYGYTF. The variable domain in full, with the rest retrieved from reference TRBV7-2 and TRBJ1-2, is GAGVSQSPSNKVTEKGKDVELRCDPISGHTALYWYRQSLGQGLEFLIYFQGNSAPDKSGLPSDRFSAERTGGSVSTLTIQRTQQEDSAVYLCASSPTGTGGILYGYTFGSGTRLTVV.

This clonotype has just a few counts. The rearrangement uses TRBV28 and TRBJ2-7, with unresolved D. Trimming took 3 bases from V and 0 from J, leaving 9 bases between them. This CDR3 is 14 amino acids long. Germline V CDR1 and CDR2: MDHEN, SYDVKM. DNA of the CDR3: TGTGCCAGCAGTTTTCCCCGGATCTCCTACGAGCAGTACTTC. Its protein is CASSFPRISYEQYF. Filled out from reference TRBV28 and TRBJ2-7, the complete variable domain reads DVKVTQSSRYLVKRTGEKVFLECVQDMDHENMFWYRQDPGLGLRLIYFSYDVKMKEKGDIPEGYSVSREKKERFSLILESASTNQTSMYLCASSFPRISYEQYFGPGTRLTVT.

The CDR3 here is CASKLGGRYYNEQFF. The CDR3 bases are TGTGCCAGCAAGCTCGGCGGGAGGTACTACAATGAGCAGTTCTTC. The gene calls are TRBV27 and TRBJ2-1; 8 bases align to TRBD2. The germline V gene encodes CDR1 MNHEY and CDR2 SMNVEV (reference sequence). The CDR3 totals 15 residues. With 7 bases clipped from V and 3 bases from J, the junction kept 8 bases outside the gene matches.

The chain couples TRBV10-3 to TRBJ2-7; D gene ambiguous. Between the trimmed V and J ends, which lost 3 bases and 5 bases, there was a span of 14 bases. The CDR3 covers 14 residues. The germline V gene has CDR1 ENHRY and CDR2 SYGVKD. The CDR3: CAISDRVGPDEQYF. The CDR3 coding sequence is TGTGCCATCAGTGACCGTGTAGGGCCTGACGAGCAGTACTTC.

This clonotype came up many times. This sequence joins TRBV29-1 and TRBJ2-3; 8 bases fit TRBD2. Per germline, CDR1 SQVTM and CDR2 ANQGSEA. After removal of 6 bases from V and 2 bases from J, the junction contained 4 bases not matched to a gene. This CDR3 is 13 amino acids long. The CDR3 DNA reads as TGCAGCGTCGGGACTAGGAACACAGATACGCAGTATTTT. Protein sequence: CSVGTRNTDTQYF.

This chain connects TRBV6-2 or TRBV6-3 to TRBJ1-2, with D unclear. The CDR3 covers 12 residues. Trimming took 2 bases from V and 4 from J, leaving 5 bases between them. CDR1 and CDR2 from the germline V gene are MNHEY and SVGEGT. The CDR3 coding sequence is TGTGCCAGCAGTTACGAGAGCTATGGCTACACCTTC. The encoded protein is CASSYESYGYTF.

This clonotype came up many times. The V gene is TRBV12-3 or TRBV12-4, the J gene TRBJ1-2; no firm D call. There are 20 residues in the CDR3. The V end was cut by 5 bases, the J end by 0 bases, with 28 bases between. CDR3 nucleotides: TGTGCCAGCAGTCCGACTCTCCTCACTCTTAGGCGGGATACTAACTATGGCTACACCTTC. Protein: CASSPTLLTLRRDTNYGYTF.

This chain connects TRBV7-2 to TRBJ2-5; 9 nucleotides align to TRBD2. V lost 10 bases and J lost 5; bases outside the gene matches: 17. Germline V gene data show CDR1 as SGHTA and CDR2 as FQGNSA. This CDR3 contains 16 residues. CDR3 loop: CATLLSGGRARETQYF. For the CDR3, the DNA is TGTGCCACCTTATTATCGGGCGGGAGGGCGAGGGAGACCCAGTACTTC. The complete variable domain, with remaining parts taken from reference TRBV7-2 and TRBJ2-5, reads GAGVSQSPSNKVTEKGKDVELRCDPISGHTALYWYRQSLGQGLEFLIYFQGNSAPDKSGLPSDRFSAERTGGSVSTLTIQRTQQEDSAVYLCATLLSGGRARETQYFGPGTRLLVL.

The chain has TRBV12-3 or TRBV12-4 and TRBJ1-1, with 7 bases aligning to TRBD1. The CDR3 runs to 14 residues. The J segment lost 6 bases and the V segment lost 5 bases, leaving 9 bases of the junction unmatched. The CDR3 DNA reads TGTGCCAGCAGTGAGGGGGCGCGAGTTTCTGAAGCTTTCTTT. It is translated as CASSEGARVSEAFF.

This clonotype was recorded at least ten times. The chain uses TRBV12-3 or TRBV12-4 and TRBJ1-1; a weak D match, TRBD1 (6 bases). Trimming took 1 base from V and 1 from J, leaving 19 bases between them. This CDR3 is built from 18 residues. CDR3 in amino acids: CASSLVEIWTDSNTEAFF. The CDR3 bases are TGTGCCAGCAGTTTAGTGGAAATATGGACAGACTCGAACACTGAAGCTTTCTTT.